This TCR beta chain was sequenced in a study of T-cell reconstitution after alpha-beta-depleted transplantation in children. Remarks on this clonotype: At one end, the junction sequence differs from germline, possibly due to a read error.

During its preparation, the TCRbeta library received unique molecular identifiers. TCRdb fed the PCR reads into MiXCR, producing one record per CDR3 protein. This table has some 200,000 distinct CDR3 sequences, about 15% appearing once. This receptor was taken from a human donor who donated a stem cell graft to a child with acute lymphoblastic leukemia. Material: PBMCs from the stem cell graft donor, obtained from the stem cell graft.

The CDR3 sequence is CRAKAPGLGAGDSGDEQYF. As DNA, the CDR3 is TGCAGGGCTAAAGCTCCGGGCTTAGGAGCGGGAGATTCCGGCGACGAGCAGTACTTC. The V gene is TRBV20-1, the J gene TRBJ2-7; 8 nucleotides agree with TRBD2. Germline assignment: CDR1 DFQATT and CDR2 SNEGSKA (reference sequence). The CDR3 covers 19 residues.